The text below deals with one T cell receptor (beta chain). This entry is derived from a study of blood T cell repertoires in COVID-19. Study-level information: Italy, Spain and the United States were the sources of the convalescent and acute COVID-19 samples. From T cells, B-cell-depleted T cells, or PBMCs came the material, which was cDNA or gDNA.

Original processing notes: Amplification of reference gene primers provided the estimated nucleated cell counts. Method: immunoSEQ multiplex PCR; TCRdb's copy keeps in-frame clones and lacks some. D and trimming come from the DNA, and the V and J calls and clone size come from that table. The table records approximately 110,000 clones, roughly 76% of them present only once. The CDR3 is made up of 13 amino acids. Germline V CDR1 and CDR2: WNHNN, SYGVQD (reference sequence). The germline V and J ends were trimmed by 0 bases and 5 bases, with 8 bases remaining between them. This chain connects TRBV10-1 to TRBJ2-7, with D possibly being TRBD1 (5 bases). The receptor comes from a woman in her 70s with acute or convalescent COVID-19. The sequencing sample was made of peripheral blood. The chain's CDR3 is CASSESGVNEQYF. The CDR3, as DNA: TGCGCCAGCAGTGAGTCAGGGGTCAACGAGCAGTACTTC.